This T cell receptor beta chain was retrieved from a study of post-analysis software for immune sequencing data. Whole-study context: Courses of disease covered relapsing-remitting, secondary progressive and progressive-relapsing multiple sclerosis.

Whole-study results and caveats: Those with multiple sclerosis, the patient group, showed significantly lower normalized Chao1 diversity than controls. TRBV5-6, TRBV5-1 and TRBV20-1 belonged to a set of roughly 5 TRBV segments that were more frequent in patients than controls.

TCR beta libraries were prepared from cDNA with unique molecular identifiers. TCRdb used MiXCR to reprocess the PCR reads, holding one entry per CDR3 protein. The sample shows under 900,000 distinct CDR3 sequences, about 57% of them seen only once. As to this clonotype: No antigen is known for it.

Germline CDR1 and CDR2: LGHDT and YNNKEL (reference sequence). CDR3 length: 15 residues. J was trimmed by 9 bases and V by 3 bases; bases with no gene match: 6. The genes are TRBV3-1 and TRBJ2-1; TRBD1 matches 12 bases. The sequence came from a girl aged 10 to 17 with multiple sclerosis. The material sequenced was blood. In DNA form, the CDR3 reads TGTGCCAGCAGCCAGCCGGGACAGGGGGCGTCTGAGCAGTTCTTC. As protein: CASSQPGQGASEQFF.